These 16 T cell receptor beta chains were sequenced from one sample in a study of T-cell reconstitution after alpha-beta-depleted transplantation in children. Their target antigens are unknown. Preparation of the TCRbeta library involved a method that used unique molecular identifiers. MiXCR, run by TCRdb on the PCR reads, gives a single entry per CDR3 protein. The sample has around 270,000 distinct CDR3 sequences; approximately 7.3% are singletons. Overall study results and limits: At the one-year point after transplant, T-cell counts and TCRbeta diversity were found to come mostly from T cells that had been newly produced.

The input for sequencing was peripheral blood, taken 360 days after TCRalphabeta/CD19-depleted stem cell transplant. Receptors were obtained from a female patient aged 2-9 years who had a stem cell transplant for Fanconi anemia, so the T cells may come from the graft donor.

This clonotype has a count of ten or more. The chain carries TRBV24-1 and TRBJ2-5; TRBD2 might be the D (7 bases). The CDR3 is 20 amino acids. Germline V lookup: CDR1 KGHDR, CDR2 SFDVKD. With 3 bases removed from V and 7 bases from J, the gap between germline ends came to 32 bases. CDR3 in DNA: TGTGCCACCAGTGATGTAGGGGGGAGGGACTGGTGGACTATCAAGACGACCCAGTACTTC. Translation gives CATSDVGGRDWWTIKTTQYF.

Worth noting for this clonotype: A much larger clonotype is one base distant, so this may be a read error. V and J are TRBV12-3 or TRBV12-4 and TRBJ1-3, with D maybe TRBD1 (5 bases). The CDR3 has 18 residues. This CDR3 is CTSSLALGRTSSGNTIYF. As DNA, the CDR3 is TGTACCAGCAGTTTAGCGCTTGGACGGACAAGCTCTGGAAACACCATATATTTT.

This chain links TRBV18 with TRBJ1-5; a possible D gene is TRBD1 (5 bases). The germline V gene has CDR1 KGHSH and CDR2 LQKENI. The CDR3 length is 14 residues. Trimming shortened V by 6 bases and J by 4 bases, and 13 bases separated the two germline ends. The CDR3 spells CASSLGLQNQPQHF. CDR3 in DNA: TGTGCCAGCTCCCTGGGACTGCAGAATCAGCCCCAGCATTTT.

In this sample, this clonotype turned up many times. V and J are TRBV6-6 and TRBJ1-1, with a weak D call TRBD1 (5 bases). The germline CDR1 and CDR2 sequences are MNHNY and SVGAGI (reference sequence). The V end lost 8 bases, the J end lost 4 bases, and 11 bases lay between the germline ends. This CDR3 spans 12 amino acids. The CDR3 loop reads CASALGGTEAFF. Here the CDR3 DNA reads TGTGCCAGCGCCCTCGGGGGCACTGAAGCTTTCTTT.

The CDR3 DNA reads as TGTGCCAGCAGTTACCCGGGACAGGGGGTTTATCTTGCTGCTTTCTTT. Translation: CASSYPGQGVYLAAFF. The chain joins TRBV6-2 or TRBV6-3 to TRBJ1-1, with 11 bases that match TRBD1. V lost 2 bases, J lost 11 bases, and 13 bases stayed unmatched. The CDR3 sequence is 16 residues long. CDR1 is MNHEY, CDR2 SVGEGT, per germline.

This clonotype was seen many times. J is TRBJ2-2 and V is TRBV3-1; D is unclear. CDR1 and CDR2 (germline): LGHDT, YNNKEL (reference sequence). The length of the CDR3 is 14 residues. V was pared by 7 bases and J by 2 bases, with 11 bases between. The CDR3 reads CASINKGNTGELFF. Written as DNA, the CDR3 is TGTGCCAGCATCAACAAAGGAAACACCGGGGAGCTGTTTTTT.

This chain joins TRBV5-8 and TRBJ2-1; 8 bases fit TRBD2. CDR3 length: 17 amino acids. Per germline, CDR1 SGHTS and CDR2 YDEGEE. The V gene end was trimmed by 1 base and the J gene end by 8 bases; junction bases not matched to a gene: 14. Here the CDR3 DNA reads TGTGCCAGCAGCTTGTTGGGGGTTAGCGGGGCCTCCTATGAGCAGTTCTTC. Its protein is CASSLLGVSGASYEQFF.

As regards this clonotype: A much larger clone differs by one base, so this may be a read error. The conserved final phenylalanine or tryptophan is absent from the CDR3, which likely points to a read error. The chain couples TRBV20-1 to TRBJ2-1; 7 bases align to TRBD2. CDR3 size: 13 residues. The V and J ends lost 4 bases and 3 bases, in that order; junction bases with no gene match: 3. Germline-derived CDR1 and CDR2 are DFQATT and SNEGSKA (reference sequence). The DNA of the CDR3 is TGCAGTGCTACGGGACTATACTACAATGAGCAGTTCATC. This gives the protein CSATGLYYNEQFI.

This clonotype has a count of ten or more. V gene TRBV5-5 combines with J gene TRBJ1-1; D is unresolved. CDR1 and CDR2 from the germline V gene are SGHKS and YYEKEE (reference sequence). Trimming shortened V by 0 bases and J by 3 bases, and 6 bases separated the two germline ends. The CDR3 is 13 residues long. In nucleotides, the CDR3 is TGTGCCAGCAGCTTGGCCTCTGACACTGAAGCTTTCTTT. This codes for CASSLASDTEAFF.

In its sample, this clonotype was seen many times. V usage is TRBV10-3 and J usage is TRBJ2-1; D is undetermined. Germline CDR1 reads ENHRY; CDR2 reads SYGVKD. The V end lost 4 bases, the J end lost 1 base, and 8 bases lay between the germline ends. The CDR3 covers 14 residues. The CDR3 loop reads CAISVDRSYNEQFF. Here the CDR3 DNA reads TGTGCCATCAGTGTGGACCGATCCTACAATGAGCAGTTCTTC.

In its sample, this clonotype was seen a few times. This chain connects TRBV2 to TRBJ2-3, with 7 bases aligning to TRBD2. The V gene's germline CDR1 is SNHLY and CDR2 FYNNEI. The junction had 17 bases not matched to a gene; V was cut back by 6 bases and J by 8 bases. The length of the CDR3 is 16 residues. CDR3 protein: CASRMAGELQVGTQYF. CDR3 nucleotide sequence: TGTGCCAGCAGAATGGCGGGAGAGCTCCAAGTAGGTACGCAGTATTTT.

This clonotype has a count of ten or more. The chain couples TRBV27 to TRBJ2-5; D possibly corresponds to TRBD1 (6 bases). V lost 3 bases, J lost 2 bases, and 10 bases lay in between. From germline, CDR1 is MNHEY and CDR2 SMNVEV (reference sequence). This CDR3 spans 14 amino acids. Here the CDR3 reads CASSLDRLQETQYF. The CDR3 DNA sequence: TGTGCCAGCAGTTTGGACAGATTACAAGAGACCCAGTACTTC.

This clonotype has ten or more counts. V and J are TRBV7-2 and TRBJ2-7, with 8 bases identical to TRBD2. V shed 1 base and J 2 bases; nucleotides not matched to a gene: 4. The CDR3 is made up of 15 amino acids. Germline assignment: CDR1 SGHTA and CDR2 FQGNSA. The CDR3 loop reads CASSLELAVTYEQYF. The CDR3 coding sequence is TGTGCCAGCAGCTTAGAACTAGCGGTTACCTACGAGCAGTACTTC.

This clonotype was counted ten times or more. The chain links TRBV12-3 or TRBV12-4 to TRBJ2-7; TRBD1 matches at 7 bases. Trimming removed 11 bases from V and 5 bases from J; junction bases left unmatched: 12. CDR3 size: 13 residues. CDR3 protein: CASSTGPLNEQYF. In DNA, the CDR3 is TGTGCCTCTTCGACAGGGCCCCTGAACGAGCAGTACTTC.

This clonotype has more than one count but fewer than ten. The V and J genes are TRBV3-1 and TRBJ2-5; 12 nucleotides agree with TRBD2. J lost 5 bases, V lost 1 base, and 5 bases had no gene match. The CDR3 runs 16 residues. The V gene's germline CDR1 is LGHDT and CDR2 YNNKEL (reference sequence). The DNA for the CDR3 is TGTGCCAGCAGCCAAGTACTAGCGGGGGGCCAGGAGACCCAGTACTTC. This sequence encodes CASSQVLAGGQETQYF.

This clonotype was observed a few times. The chain joins TRBV30 to TRBJ1-2, with unresolved D. CDR3 size: 13 residues. Looked up from germline, CDR1 is GTSNPN and CDR2 is SVGIG (reference sequence). V was cut by 3 bases and J by 2 bases, with 10 bases left in between. In nucleotides, the CDR3 is TGTGCCTGGAGGCCCGGTGTAAACTATGGCTACACCTTC. It is translated as CAWRPGVNYGYTF.